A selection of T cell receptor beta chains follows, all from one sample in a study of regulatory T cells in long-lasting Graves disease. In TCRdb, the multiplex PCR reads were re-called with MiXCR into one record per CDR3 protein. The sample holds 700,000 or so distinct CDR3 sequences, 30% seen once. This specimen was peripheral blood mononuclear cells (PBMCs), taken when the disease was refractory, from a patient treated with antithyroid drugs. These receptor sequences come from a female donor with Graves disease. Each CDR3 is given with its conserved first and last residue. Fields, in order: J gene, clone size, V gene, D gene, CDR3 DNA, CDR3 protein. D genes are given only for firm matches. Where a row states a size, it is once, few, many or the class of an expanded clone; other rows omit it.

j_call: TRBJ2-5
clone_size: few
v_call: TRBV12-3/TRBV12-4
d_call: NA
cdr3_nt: TGTGCCAGCAGTTTAATAGCGGAGGCCCAGTACTTC
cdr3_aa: CASSLIAEAQYF

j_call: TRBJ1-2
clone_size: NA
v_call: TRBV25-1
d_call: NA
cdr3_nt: TGTGCCAGCAGTGAAGAGCTAAACTATGGCTACACCTTC
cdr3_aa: CASSEELNYGYTF

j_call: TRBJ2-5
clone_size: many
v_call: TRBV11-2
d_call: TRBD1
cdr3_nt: TGTGCCAGCAGCCCACGGGACAGCTTTTGGACCCAGTACTTC
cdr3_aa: CASSPRDSFWTQYF

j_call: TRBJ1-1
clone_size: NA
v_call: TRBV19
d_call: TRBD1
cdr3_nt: TGTGCCAGTAGTCGGGACAGGGGGCAGACTGAAGCTTTCTTT
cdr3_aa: CASSRDRGQTEAFF

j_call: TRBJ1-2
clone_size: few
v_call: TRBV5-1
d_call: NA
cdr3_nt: TGTGCCAGCAGCCCCCGGGGAGAGGGCTACACCTTC
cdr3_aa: CASSPRGEGYTF

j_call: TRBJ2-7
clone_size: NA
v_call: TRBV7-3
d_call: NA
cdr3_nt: TGTGCCAGCAGCTTGGGGGAACTGTACGAGCAGTACTTC
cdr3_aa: CASSLGELYEQYF

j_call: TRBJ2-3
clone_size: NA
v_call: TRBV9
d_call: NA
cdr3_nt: TGTGCCAGCAGCGTAGGTGGGGTTACAGATACGCAGTATTTT
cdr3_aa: CASSVGGVTDTQYF

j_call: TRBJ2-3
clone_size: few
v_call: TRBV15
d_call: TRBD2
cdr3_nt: TGTGCCACCAGCAGGACTAGCGGGAGCACAGATACGCAGTATTTT
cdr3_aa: CATSRTSGSTDTQYF

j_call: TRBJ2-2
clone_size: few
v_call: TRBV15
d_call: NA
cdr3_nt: TGTGCCACCAGCTCTGGACAGTTCGCGAACACCGGGGAGCTGTTTTTT
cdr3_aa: CATSSGQFANTGELFF

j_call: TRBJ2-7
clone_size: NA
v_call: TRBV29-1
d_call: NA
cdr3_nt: TGCAGCGTTGATAGGGGAAACGAGCAGTACTTC
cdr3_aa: CSVDRGNEQYF

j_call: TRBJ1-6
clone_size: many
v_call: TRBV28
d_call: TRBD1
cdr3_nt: TGTGCCAGCACTATCGGTGGGGACAGGGATAATTCACCCCTCCACTTT
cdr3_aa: CASTIGGDRDNSPLHF

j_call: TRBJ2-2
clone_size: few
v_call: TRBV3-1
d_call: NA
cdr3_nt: TGTGCCAGCAGCCAAGAAGGCGCGTCCGGGGAGCTGTTTTTT
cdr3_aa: CASSQEGASGELFF

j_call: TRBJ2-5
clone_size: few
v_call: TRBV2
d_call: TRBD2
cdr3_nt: TGTGCCAGCAGACCGGGACTAGCGGGAGTAGAGACCCAGTACTTC
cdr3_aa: CASRPGLAGVETQYF

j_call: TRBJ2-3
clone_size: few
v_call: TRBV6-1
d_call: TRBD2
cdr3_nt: TGTGCCAGCTTGGCGGCGGGAGTCACAGATACGCAGTATTTT
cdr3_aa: CASLAAGVTDTQYF

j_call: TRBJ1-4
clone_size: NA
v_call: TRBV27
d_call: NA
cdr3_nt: TGTGCCAGCAGACCTTCAAACAGGGCAACTAATGAAAAACTGTTTTTT
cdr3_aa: CASRPSNRATNEKLFF

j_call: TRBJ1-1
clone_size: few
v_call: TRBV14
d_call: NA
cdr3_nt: TGTGCCAGCAGCCAAGACGGGGGGGCTGACACTGAAGCTTTCTTT
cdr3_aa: CASSQDGGADTEAFF

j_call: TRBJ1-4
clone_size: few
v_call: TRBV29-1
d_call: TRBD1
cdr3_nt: TGCGGCACAACAGGGGGAGGTGAAAAACTGTTTTTT
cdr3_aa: CGTTGGGEKLFF

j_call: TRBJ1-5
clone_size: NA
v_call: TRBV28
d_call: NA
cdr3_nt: TGTGCCAGCAGTTTACACATGATCGGTAGGGGCCATGCTCAGCCCCAGCATTTT
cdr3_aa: CASSLHMIGRGHAQPQHF

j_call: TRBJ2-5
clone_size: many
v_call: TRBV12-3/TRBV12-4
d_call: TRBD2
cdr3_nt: TGTGCCAGCAGTTCCAGGATGGGGCGGGAGCTTTACCAAGAGACCCAGTACTTC
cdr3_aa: CASSSRMGRELYQETQYF

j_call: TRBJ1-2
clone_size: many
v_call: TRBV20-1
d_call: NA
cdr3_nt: TGCAGTGTTAGCCCAGGGCAGGGGTATGGCTACACCTTC
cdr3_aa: CSVSPGQGYGYTF

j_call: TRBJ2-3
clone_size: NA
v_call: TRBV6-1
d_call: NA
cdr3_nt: TGTGCCAGCAGTGATGGGGTAGGGAAGAATACGCAGTATTTT
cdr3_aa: CASSDGVGKNTQYF

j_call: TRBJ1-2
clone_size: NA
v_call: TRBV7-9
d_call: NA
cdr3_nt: TGTGCCAGCAGCCAAGGAGGAGTCTCGGATGGCTACACCTTC
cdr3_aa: CASSQGGVSDGYTF

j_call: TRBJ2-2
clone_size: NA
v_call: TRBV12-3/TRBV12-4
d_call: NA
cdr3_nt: TGTGCCAGCAGTCAGGGGTCCCCGAACACCGGGGAGCTGTTTTTT
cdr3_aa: CASSQGSPNTGELFF

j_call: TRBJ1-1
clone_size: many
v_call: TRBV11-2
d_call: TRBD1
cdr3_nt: TGTGCCAGCAGCTTGTGGGACAGCATGAACACTGAAGCTTTCTTT
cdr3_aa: CASSLWDSMNTEAFF

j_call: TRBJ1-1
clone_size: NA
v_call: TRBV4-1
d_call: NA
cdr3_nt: TGCGCCAGCAGCCCGCCAGAGTACACTGAAGCTTTCTTT
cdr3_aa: CASSPPEYTEAFF

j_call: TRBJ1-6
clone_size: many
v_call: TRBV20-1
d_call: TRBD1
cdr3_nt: TGCAGTGCTAGAGTGGGACAGGGGAGGTCACCCCTCCACTTT
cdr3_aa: CSARVGQGRSPLHF